This entry describes one T cell receptor beta chain. Its cognate antigen is unknown. At one end, the junction sequence differs from germline, possibly due to a read error. The CDR3 has 18 amino acids. Germline-derived CDR1 and CDR2 are SEHNR and FQNEAQ (reference sequence). The data derive from a study of T cells in Graves' hyperthyroidism and ophthalmopathy. Study-wide results and limits: Ophthalmopathy was identified by the model a median roughly six months ahead of onset. Most clonotypes expanded in the thyroid (above 0.001) were also present in blood.

Exclusion of a patient resulted from uncontrolled infection, other autoimmune disease, pregnancy or lactation. Clinical symptoms, serum thyroxine and TRAb, thyroid ultrasound and orbital computed tomography together formed the diagnostic basis. Using RNA transcripts as the source, TCR beta CDR3 regions were amplified. An initial round of RT-PCR targeting the TCR CDR3 relied on the HTBI primer set. TCRdb re-analysed the multiplex PCR reads in MiXCR, keeping a single row per CDR3 protein. Counted here are about 640,000 distinct CDR3 sequences, roughly 45% occurring once; the ten biggest clones make up approximately 7.2%.

This sequence originates from an adult man with Graves' disease, either hyperthyroidism or ophthalmopathy (not recorded which). The V call is TRBV7-9, the J call TRBJ2-2; 14 bases map to TRBD2. Sequencing input: peripheral blood or thyroid tissue (not recorded which). The CDR3 DNA reads TGCGCCAGCAGCCATGCGGGACTAGCGGGAGATTACACCGGGGAGCTGTTTTTT. As protein: CASSHAGLAGDYTGELFF.